Given below is one T cell receptor beta chain in context. Its cognate antigen is unknown. This CDR3 region has 12 residues. After removal of 7 bases from V and 4 bases from J, the junction contained 7 bases not matched to a gene. CDR1 and CDR2 (germline): GTSNPN, SVGIG (reference sequence). This entry comes from a study of cytomegalovirus exposure and HLA in healthy donors. Primers: 60 Vbeta forward and 13 Jbeta reverse. Generated by immunoSEQ multiplex PCR, the TCRdb table keeps only in-frame clones and is missing some. The sample has about 100,000 clones, less than 85% seen once; the top ten hold about 20%. Study-wide results and limits: An analysis that was carried out later associated 16,951 TCR beta sequences with HLA alleles at 0.05 false discovery rate. Associated with cytomegalovirus, according to the listing, were some 150 TCR beta chains.

What was sequenced was PBMCs. The rearrangement uses TRBV30 and TRBJ2-7; TRBD1 matches at 7 bases. This receptor was taken from a woman in her sixties or seventies in good health and CMV-seropositive. The CDR3 sequence: CAFYRGPYEQYF. The CDR3 DNA sequence: TGTGCCTTCTACAGGGGTCCATACGAGCAGTACTTC.